This T cell receptor beta chain came from a study of long-term antiretroviral therapy in people with HIV. Running of the v3.0 immunoSEQ assay took place at survey level. Produced via immunoSEQ multiplex PCR; TCRdb's table is partial and in-frame only. This sample has more than 6,000 clones, with around 74% found just once. The CDR3 runs 16 residues. Per germline, CDR1 SNHLY and CDR2 FYNNEI. Trimming left V 3 bases short and J 6 bases short, with 18 bases between. This chain connects TRBV2 to TRBJ2-1; D is perhaps TRBD2 (6 bases). This specimen consisted of unsorted PBMCs, obtained 0.5 years before starting antiretroviral therapy. This TCR derives from a man aged 35 to 55 with HIV. CDR3 amino acids: CASSDHFGRELNEQFF. In nucleotides, the CDR3 is TGTGCCAGCAGTGATCACTTCGGTCGGGAGCTCAATGAGCAGTTCTTC.